These T cell receptor beta chains were read from a single sample in a study of a mutant IDH1 vaccine in newly diagnosed glioma. The method was immunoSEQ multiplex PCR; TCRdb's version includes in-frame clones alone and lacks a portion of them. Of tens of thousands of clones listed, about 80% are singletons. Which antigens these TCRs recognize remains unknown. This specimen was PBMCs, taken from a glioma patient whose treatment included an IDH1 peptide vaccine. These receptors were taken from a middle-aged man with glioma. Each CDR3 is given without its conserved first and last residue.

V: TRBV5-6
J: TRBJ2-1
CDR3: ASSLLGAGSYNEQF

V: TRBV25-1
J: TRBJ2-7
CDR3: ASSESYEQY

V: TRBV4-2
J: TRBJ2-2
CDR3: ASSHHDREGGELF

V: TRBV19
J: TRBJ2-7
CDR3: ATRPGGSSSYEQY

V: TRBV6-5
J: TRBJ2-7
CDR3: ASSPGTGRYEQY

V: TRBV6-5
J: TRBJ1-4
CDR3: ASSGQVRGNEKLF

V: TRBV11-1
J: TRBJ2-7
CDR3: ASSGQAYEQY

V: TRBV10-1
J: TRBJ2-2
CDR3: ASGSNTGELF

V: TRBV18
J: TRBJ2-7
CDR3: ASSPPDRGYEQY

V: TRBV2
J: TRBJ1-2
CDR3: ATERVSGDGYT

V: TRBV5-1
J: TRBJ2-4
CDR3: ASSLGQAKNIQY

V: TRBV4-1
J: TRBJ2-2
CDR3: ASSQVSSQNTGELF

V: TRBV7-9
J: TRBJ1-1
CDR3: ASSDRFEAF

V: TRBV30
J: TRBJ1-5
CDR3: AWAGTYYQPQH

V: TRBV19
J: TRBJ2-7
CDR3: ASNGKIGPGDYEQY

V: TRBV18
J: TRBJ1-6
CDR3: ASSPTRDTGGSPLH

V: TRBV9
J: TRBJ2-1
CDR3: ASSVTAWDEQF

V: TRBV2
J: TRBJ2-5
CDR3: ASSEDLGEETQY

V: TRBV30
J: TRBJ1-5
CDR3: AWSRGRVSQPQH

V: TRBV2
J: TRBJ2-1
CDR3: ASSPLDNEQF

V: TRBV25-1
J: TRBJ1-4
CDR3: ASSEWDREATNEKLF

V: TRBV19
J: TRBJ1-5
CDR3: ASSIGTGGPQPQH

V: TRBV7-9
J: TRBJ2-5
CDR3: ASSSRLAWETQY

V: TRBV7-2
J: TRBJ1-1
CDR3: ASSRSTTGGTEAF

V: TRBV10-3
J: TRBJ1-2
CDR3: ATKAPTGIYGYT

V: TRBV9
J: TRBJ2-7
CDR3: ASSVGQSTYEQY

V: TRBV27
J: TRBJ2-7
CDR3: ASSPNPGVGAYEQY

V: TRBV27
J: TRBJ2-7
CDR3: ASKEGWGQGPYEQY

V: TRBV30
J: TRBJ2-2
CDR3: AWSVPEANTGELF

V: TRBV29-1
J: TRBJ2-7
CDR3: SVTPDTSYEQY

V: TRBV5-6
J: TRBJ2-5
CDR3: ASSKPGQGNQETQY

V: TRBV9
J: TRBJ1-6
CDR3: ASSALDANSPLH

V: TRBV6-6
J: TRBJ1-6
CDR3: ASSYGGSAYNSPLH

V: TRBV7-8
J: TRBJ2-2
CDR3: ASRTREVGELF

V: TRBV19
J: TRBJ1-2
CDR3: ASPSGTLNLLNYGYT

V: TRBV15
J: TRBJ2-7
CDR3: ATSRDLGTGWVEQY

V: TRBV7-9
J: TRBJ2-1
CDR3: ASSSRAQNNEQF

V: TRBV2
J: TRBJ1-2
CDR3: ASMRGNYGYT

V: TRBV6-1
J: TRBJ1-6
CDR3: ATRDYSSYNSPLH

V: TRBV5-6
J: TRBJ2-7
CDR3: ASSYTGTGYSNEQY

V: TRBV29-1
J: TRBJ1-2
CDR3: SVGARGQGDYGYT

V: TRBV4-1
J: TRBJ1-4
CDR3: ASSQAGTGNEKLF

V: TRBV27
J: TRBJ2-3
CDR3: ASSLSGVLSSTDTQY

V: TRBV27
J: TRBJ2-2
CDR3: ASSSGVTGELF

V: TRBV7-9
J: TRBJ2-7
CDR3: ASSFVRENGEQY

V: TRBV5-5
J: TRBJ1-6
CDR3: ASSLTGPTSPLH

V: TRBV6-5
J: TRBJ1-1
CDR3: ATLAGTEAF

V: TRBV2
J: TRBJ1-4
CDR3: ASSLMRGTNEKLF